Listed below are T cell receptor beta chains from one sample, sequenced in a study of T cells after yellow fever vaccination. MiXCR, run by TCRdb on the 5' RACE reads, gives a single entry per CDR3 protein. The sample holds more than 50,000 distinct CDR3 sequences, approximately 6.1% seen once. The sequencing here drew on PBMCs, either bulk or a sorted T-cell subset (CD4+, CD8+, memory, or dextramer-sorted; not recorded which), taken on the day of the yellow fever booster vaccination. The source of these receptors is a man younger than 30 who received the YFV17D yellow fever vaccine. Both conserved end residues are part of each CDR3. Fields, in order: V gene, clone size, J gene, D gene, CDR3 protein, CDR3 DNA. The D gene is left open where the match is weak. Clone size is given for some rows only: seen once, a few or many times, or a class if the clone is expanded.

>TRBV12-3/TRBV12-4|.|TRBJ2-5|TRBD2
CASSRLAVGGTQYF
TGTGCCAGCAGCCGACTAGCGGTCGGGGGGACCCAGTACTTC
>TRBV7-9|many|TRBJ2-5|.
CASSLSEWETQYF
TGTGCCAGCAGCTTAAGTGAGTGGGAGACCCAGTACTTC
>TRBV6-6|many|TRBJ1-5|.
CASSPVGQPQHF
TGTGCCAGCAGCCCGGTGGGACAGCCCCAGCATTTT
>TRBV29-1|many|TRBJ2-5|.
CSVHPEETQYF
TGCAGCGTCCACCCCGAAGAGACCCAGTACTTC
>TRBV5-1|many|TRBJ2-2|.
CASRVDTPPGELFF
TGCGCCAGCAGAGTGGACACCCCTCCCGGGGAGCTGTTTTTT
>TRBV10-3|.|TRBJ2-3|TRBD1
CAIARGQGFTDTQYF
TGTGCCATAGCGAGGGGACAGGGGTTCACAGATACGCAGTATTTT
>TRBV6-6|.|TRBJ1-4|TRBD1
CASRSRDSPNEKLFF
TGTGCCAGCAGATCCCGGGACAGCCCTAATGAAAAACTGTTTTTT
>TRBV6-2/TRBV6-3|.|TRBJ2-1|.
CASSLNREGREQFF
TGTGCCAGCAGTCTAAACAGGGAGGGACGTGAGCAGTTCTTC
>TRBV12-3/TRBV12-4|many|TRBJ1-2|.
CASSSPGVRADGYTF
TGTGCCAGCAGCTCCCCCGGCGTGCGGGCAGATGGCTACACCTTC
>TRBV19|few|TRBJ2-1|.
CASSMVRSEQFF
TGTGCCAGTAGTATGGTTCGGTCCGAGCAGTTCTTC
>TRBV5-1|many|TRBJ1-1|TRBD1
CASSRDRQMNTEAFF
TGCGCCAGCAGCCGGGACAGGCAAATGAACACTGAAGCTTTCTTT
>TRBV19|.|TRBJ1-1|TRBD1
CASSKQGRNTEAFF
TGTGCCAGTTCAAAACAGGGGAGGAACACTGAAGCTTTCTTT
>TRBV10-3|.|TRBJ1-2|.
CAISDWGNGYTF
TGTGCCATCAGTGACTGGGGGAATGGCTACACCTTC
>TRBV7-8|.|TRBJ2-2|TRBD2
CASRVLAGGLDTGELFF
TGTGCCAGCAGAGTTCTAGCGGGGGGGCTCGACACCGGGGAGCTGTTTTTT
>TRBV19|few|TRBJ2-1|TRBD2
CATIISGGAGHEQFF
TGTGCCACCATCATTAGCGGGGGGGCCGGTCATGAGCAGTTCTTC
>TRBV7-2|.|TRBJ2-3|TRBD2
CASSSPLAGVLDTQYF
TGTGCCAGCAGCTCCCCGCTAGCGGGGGTATTAGATACGCAGTATTTT
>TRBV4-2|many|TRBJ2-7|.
CASSQGYRSKQYF
TGTGCCAGCAGCCAAGGCTACAGGAGCAAGCAGTACTTC
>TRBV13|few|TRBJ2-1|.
CASSSGLGGRFF
TGTGCCAGCAGCTCTGGATTAGGGGGTAGGTTCTTC
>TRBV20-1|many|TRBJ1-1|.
CSVGPGDTEAFF
TGCAGTGTTGGGCCCGGAGACACTGAAGCTTTCTTT
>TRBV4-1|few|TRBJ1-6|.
CASSPSAGLGSPLHF
TGCGCCAGCAGCCCTAGCGCGGGGCTTGGTTCACCCCTCCACTTT
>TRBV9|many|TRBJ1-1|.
CASSVGSGTEAFF
TGTGCCAGCAGCGTAGGTTCGGGCACTGAAGCTTTCTTT
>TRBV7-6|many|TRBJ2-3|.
CASSQRGGGSTDTQYF
TGTGCCAGCAGCCAACGCGGTGGGGGTTCGACAGATACGCAGTATTTT
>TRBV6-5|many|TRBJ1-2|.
CASRRGGDGYTF
TGTGCCAGCCGAAGAGGGGGGGATGGCTACACCTTC
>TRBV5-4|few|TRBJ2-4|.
CASSLATGAKNIQYF
TGTGCCAGCAGCTTGGCCACGGGTGCCAAAAACATTCAGTACTTC
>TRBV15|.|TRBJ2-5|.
CATSREGLSSGTNNQETQYF
TGTGCCACCAGCAGAGAGGGGCTTTCCTCAGGGACAAACAACCAAGAGACCCAGTACTTC
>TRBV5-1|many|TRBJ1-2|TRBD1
CASRRDRVHYGYTF
TGCGCCAGCCGCCGGGACAGGGTGCACTATGGCTACACCTTC
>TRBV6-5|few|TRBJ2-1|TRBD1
CASSDRDYNEQFF
TGTGCCAGCAGCGACAGGGACTACAATGAGCAGTTCTTC
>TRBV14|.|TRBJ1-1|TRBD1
CASSQPGQGVTEAFF
TGTGCCAGCAGCCAACCTGGACAGGGGGTCACTGAAGCTTTCTTT
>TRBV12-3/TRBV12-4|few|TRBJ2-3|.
CASSDSGRRTDTQYF
TGTGCCAGCAGCGACTCGGGCCGCAGGACGGATACGCAGTATTTT
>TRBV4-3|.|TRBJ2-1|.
CASSQEMGNEQFF
TGCGCCAGCAGCCAAGAGATGGGCAATGAGCAGTTCTTC
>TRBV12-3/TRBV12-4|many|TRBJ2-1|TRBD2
CASSLQAGGYNEQFF
TGTGCCAGCAGTTTACAAGCGGGGGGATACAATGAGCAGTTCTTC
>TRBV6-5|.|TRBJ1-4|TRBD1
CASSWDRAGEKLFF
TGTGCCAGCAGTTGGGACAGGGCGGGAGAAAAACTGTTTTTT
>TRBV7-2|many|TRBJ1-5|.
CASTPSRNSNQPQHF
TGTGCCAGCACCCCCAGCCGGAATAGCAATCAGCCCCAGCATTTT
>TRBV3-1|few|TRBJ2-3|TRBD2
CASSRAGLAGTDTQYF
TGTGCCAGCAGCCGCGCGGGACTAGCGGGGACAGATACGCAGTATTTT
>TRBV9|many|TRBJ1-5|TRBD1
CASSEGTARNQPQHF
TGTGCCAGCAGCGAGGGGACAGCGCGCAATCAGCCCCAGCATTTT